This T cell receptor beta chain was recorded in a study of shared clonotypes between healthy human individuals. The naive CD8 population came from CD45RO-negative cells selected for CCR7, without terminally differentiated effector memory CD45RA+ cells. Recent acute infections and vaccinations were absent in the healthy HIV-negative adult donors. The authors ran the assay at deep level. Measured with immunoSEQ multiplex PCR; TCRdb has only the in-frame clones, and not every one. The sample lists under 700,000 clones, approximately 95% occurring once. The CDR3 sequence is 15 residues long. Deletions cut 4 bases from V and 3 bases from J, with 13 bases between. CDR1 and CDR2 (germline): SGHDN, FVKESK.

V usage is TRBV14 and J usage is TRBJ2-1; tentative D call: TRBD2 (5 bases). The sample taken for sequencing was naive CD8+ T cells sorted from blood. This TCR was recovered from a woman aged 25 to 39 in good health. CDR3 in amino acids: CASSPPLSGYNEQFF. The CDR3 DNA reads as TGTGCCAGCAGCCCTCCTTTGAGCGGCTACAATGAGCAGTTCTTC.